This TCR beta chain emerged from a study of blood T cell repertoires in COVID-19 (TCRdb year 2020). About the full investigation: The collaborator samples originated in the United States, Italy and Spain and spanned the acute and convalescent phases of COVID-19. The repertoires were released in a freely available public database intended as a resource for research on the immune response to SARS-CoV-2. Deeply sampled blood TCRbeta repertoires from subjects exposed to, actively infected with, or recovered from COVID-19 were included in the dataset. Where available, HLA class I and class II types were obtained from metadata supplied by the sample provider rather than from assay-based typing. The samples were drawn from the first 160 participants of the ongoing ImmuneRACE study and from about 1,200 subjects provided by 6 global collaborators. A de-identified subject ID, COVID-19 status, age in years and sex were almost always included in the sample metadata. The material from the prospective study consisted of cDNA or gDNA derived from T cells, B-cell-depleted T cells, or PBMCs.

The immunoSEQ Assay, a bias-controlled multiplex PCR, was used to amplify TCRbeta CDR3 regions from genomic DNA. The original pipeline was this. Within the assay, amplification of reference gene primers was used to estimate how many nucleated cells each sample contained. To quantify the absolute abundance of each unique TCRbeta CDR3 rearrangement, sequence reads were collapsed and filtered. For each sample, productive Simpson clonality was calculated as the square root of Simpson's diversity index over productive rearrangements. Entries here come from immuneACCESS through TCRdb and include only in-frame sequences with V and J called. Some clones fail to appear in such tables; in the studies checked, an unresolved V gene covers under half of the shortfall, and the cause of the remainder is unknown. Clonal size and the V and J genes are those of that table, whereas D and trimming came from the DNA. This sample is represented by about 310,000 clones; about 89% of them were singletons. Around 8% of the sample belongs to the ten largest clones.

Broader findings and caveats from the paper: The quantity of clinical and demographic metadata differed by source and by participant and was supplied without curation.

The CDR3 runs 15 residues from the cysteine to the phenylalanine. The CDR3 DNA has 45 bases and is translated from base 1. The V end loses 0 bases and the J end loses 4 bases, and a stretch of 11 bases separates them. Looking up the germline V gene yields CDR1 SGHRS and CDR2 YFSETQ. A word on this clone: Its target antigen remains unknown. No clone much larger than this one lies a single base away; base qualities are absent.

Another Seattle source contributed samples from volunteer blood donors who had recovered from COVID-19. Collaborating institutions collected whole blood in K2EDTA tubes following their own protocols. For TCRbeta analysis, collaborators shipped samples as frozen whole blood, isolated PBMCs, or DNA extracted from either of those sample types. Sequenced sample: peripheral blood. The sequence joins TRBV5-1 to TRBJ1-5, with the D gene call left open. The receptor was derived from a woman in her forties or fifties who had recovered from COVID-19. The sequenced DNA is TGCGCCAGCAGCTTGGGATATGGGCTAAATCAGCCCCAGCATTTT. Protein translation: CASSLGYGLNQPQHF. The CDR3 plus the reference TRBV5-1 and TRBJ1-5 genes for the other parts give the full variable domain: KAGVTQTPRYLIKTRGQQVTLSCSPISGHRSVSWYQQTPGQGLQFLFEYFSETQRNKGNFPGRFSGRQFSNSRSEMNVSTLELGDSALYLCASSLGYGLNQPQHFGDGTRLSIL.